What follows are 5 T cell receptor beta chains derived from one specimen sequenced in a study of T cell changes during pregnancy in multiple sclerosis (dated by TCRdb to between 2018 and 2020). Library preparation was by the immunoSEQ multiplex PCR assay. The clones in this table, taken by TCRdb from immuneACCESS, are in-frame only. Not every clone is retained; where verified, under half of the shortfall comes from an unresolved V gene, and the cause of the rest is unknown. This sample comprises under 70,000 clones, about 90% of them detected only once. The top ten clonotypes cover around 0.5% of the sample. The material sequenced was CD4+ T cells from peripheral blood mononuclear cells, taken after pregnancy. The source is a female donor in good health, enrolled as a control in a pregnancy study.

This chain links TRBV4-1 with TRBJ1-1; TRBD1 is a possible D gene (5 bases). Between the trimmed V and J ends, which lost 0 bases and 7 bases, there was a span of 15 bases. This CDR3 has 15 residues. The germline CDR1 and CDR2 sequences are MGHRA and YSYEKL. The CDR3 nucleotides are TGCGCCAGCAGCCAAGAACGCGGGGGGGGAGGTGAAGCTTTCTTT. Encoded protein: CASSQERGGGGEAFF.

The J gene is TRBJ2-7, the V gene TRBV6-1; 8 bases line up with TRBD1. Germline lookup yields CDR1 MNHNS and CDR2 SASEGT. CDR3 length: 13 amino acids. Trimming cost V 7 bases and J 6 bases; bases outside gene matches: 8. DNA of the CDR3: TGTGCCAGCACCAAGGACAGGGTAGGCGAGCAGTACTTC. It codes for CASTKDRVGEQYF.

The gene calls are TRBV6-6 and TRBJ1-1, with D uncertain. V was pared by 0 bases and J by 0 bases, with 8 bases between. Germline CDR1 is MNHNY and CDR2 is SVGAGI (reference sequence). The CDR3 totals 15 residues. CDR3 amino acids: CASSYSRELNTEAFF. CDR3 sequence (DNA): TGTGCCAGCAGTTACTCACGAGAGCTGAACACTGAAGCTTTCTTT.

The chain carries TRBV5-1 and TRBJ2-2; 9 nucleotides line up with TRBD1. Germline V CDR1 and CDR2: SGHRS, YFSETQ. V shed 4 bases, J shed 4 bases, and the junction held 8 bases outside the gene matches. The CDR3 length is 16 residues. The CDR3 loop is CASSAGTGSATGELFF. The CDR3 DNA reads TGCGCCAGCAGCGCCGGGACAGGGTCGGCCACCGGGGAGCTGTTTTTT.

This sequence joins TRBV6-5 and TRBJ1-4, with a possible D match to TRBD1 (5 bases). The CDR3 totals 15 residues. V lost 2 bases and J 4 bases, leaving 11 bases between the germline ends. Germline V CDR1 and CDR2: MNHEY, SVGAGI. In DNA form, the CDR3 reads TGTGCCAGCAGTTACCGGGGGATGGGTAATGAAAAACTGTTTTTT. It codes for CASSYRGMGNEKLFF.